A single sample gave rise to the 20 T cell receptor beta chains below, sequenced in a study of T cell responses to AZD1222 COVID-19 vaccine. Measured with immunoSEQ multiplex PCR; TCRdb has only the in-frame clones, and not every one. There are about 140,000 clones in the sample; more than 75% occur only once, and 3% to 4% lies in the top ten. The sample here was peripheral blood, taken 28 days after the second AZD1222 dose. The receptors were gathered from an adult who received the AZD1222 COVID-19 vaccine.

The CDR3 nucleotides read TGTGCCAGTAGTATCGGTCAGGGACTAGCGGGGATCACAGATACGCAGTATTTT. The encoded protein is CASSIGQGLAGITDTQYF. The chain carries TRBV19 and TRBJ2-3, with TRBD2 matching over 13 bases. Losses at the gene ends were 3 bases for V and 2 bases for J; bases not matched to a gene: 8. The CDR3 covers 18 residues. Germline values: CDR1 LNHDA, CDR2 SQIVND (reference sequence).

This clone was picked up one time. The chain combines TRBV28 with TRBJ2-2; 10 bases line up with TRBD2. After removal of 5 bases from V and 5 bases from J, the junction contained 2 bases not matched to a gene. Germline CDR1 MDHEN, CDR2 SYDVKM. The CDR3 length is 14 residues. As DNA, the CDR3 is TGTGCCAGCAGTGGGACTAGCGTGACCGGGGAGCTGTTTTTT. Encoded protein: CASSGTSVTGELFF.

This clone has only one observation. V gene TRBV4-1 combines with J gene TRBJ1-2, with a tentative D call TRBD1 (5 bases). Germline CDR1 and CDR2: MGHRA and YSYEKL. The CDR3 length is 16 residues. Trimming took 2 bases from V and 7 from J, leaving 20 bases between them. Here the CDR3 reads CASSQRGMTRGSGYTF. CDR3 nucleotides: TGCGCCAGCAGCCAAAGGGGTATGACCCGGGGAAGTGGCTACACCTTC.

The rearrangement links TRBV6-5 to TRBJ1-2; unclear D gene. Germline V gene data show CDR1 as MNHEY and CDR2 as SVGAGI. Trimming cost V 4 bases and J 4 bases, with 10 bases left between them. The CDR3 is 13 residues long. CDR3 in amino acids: CASSSHSLYGYTF. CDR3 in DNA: TGTGCCAGCAGTTCCCACAGCCTCTATGGCTACACCTTC.

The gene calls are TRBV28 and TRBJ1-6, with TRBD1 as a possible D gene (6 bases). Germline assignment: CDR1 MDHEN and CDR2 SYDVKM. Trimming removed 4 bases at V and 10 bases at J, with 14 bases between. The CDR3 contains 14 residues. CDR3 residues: CASSSSGVYSPLHF. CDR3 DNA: TGTGCCAGCAGTTCATCAGGGGTTTACTCACCCCTCCACTTT.

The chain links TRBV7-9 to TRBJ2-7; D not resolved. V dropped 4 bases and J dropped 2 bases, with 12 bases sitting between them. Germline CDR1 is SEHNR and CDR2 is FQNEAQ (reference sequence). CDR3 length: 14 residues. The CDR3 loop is CASSSDQIPYEQYF. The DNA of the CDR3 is TGTGCCAGCAGCTCGGACCAGATCCCCTACGAGCAGTACTTC.

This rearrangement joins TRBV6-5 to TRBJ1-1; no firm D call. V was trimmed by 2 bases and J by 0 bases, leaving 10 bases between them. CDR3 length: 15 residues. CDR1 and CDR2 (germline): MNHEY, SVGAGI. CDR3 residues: CASSYRGRLNTEAFF. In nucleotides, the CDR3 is TGTGCCAGCAGTTACAGAGGGAGGTTGAACACTGAAGCTTTCTTT.

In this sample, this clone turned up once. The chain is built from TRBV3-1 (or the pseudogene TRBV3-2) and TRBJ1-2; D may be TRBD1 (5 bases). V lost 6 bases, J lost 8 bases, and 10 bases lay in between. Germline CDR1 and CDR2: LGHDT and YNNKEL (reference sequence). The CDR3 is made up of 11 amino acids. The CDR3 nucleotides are TGTGCCAGCAGAGCCAGGGACGGCTACACCTTC. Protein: CASRARDGYTF.

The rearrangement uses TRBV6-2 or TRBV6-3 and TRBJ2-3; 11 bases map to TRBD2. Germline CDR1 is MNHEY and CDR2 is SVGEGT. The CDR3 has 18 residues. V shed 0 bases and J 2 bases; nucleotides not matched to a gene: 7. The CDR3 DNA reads TGTGCCAGCAGTTACTCTGGGCTAGCGGGGGGTTTCACAGATACGCAGTATTTT. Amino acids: CASSYSGLAGGFTDTQYF.

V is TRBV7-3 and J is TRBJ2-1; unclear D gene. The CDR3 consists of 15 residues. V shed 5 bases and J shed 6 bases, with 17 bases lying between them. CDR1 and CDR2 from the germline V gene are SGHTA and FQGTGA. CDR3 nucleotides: TGTGCCAGCAGCCCCCGGGCCTCCGCGGCCAATGAGCAGTTCTTC. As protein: CASSPRASAANEQFF.

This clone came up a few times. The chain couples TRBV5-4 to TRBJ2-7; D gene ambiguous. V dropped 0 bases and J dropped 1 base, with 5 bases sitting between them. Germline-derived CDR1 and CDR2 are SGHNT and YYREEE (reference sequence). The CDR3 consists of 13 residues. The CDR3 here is CASSLARSYEQYF. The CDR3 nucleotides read TGTGCCAGCAGCTTGGCCAGATCCTACGAGCAGTACTTC.

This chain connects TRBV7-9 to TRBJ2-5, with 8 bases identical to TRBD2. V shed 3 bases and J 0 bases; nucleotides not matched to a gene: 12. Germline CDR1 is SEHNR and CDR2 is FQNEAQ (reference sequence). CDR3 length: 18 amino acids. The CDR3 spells CASSFRLAGRHYQETQYF. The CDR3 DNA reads TGTGCCAGCAGCTTTCGGCTAGCGGGCCGACATTACCAAGAGACCCAGTACTTC.

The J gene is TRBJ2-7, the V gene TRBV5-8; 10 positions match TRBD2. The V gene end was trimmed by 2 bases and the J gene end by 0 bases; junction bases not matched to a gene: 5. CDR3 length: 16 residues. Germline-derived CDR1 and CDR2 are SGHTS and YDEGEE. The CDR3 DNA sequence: TGTGCCAGCAGCTTAGTAGGACTAGCGGACTCCTACGAGCAGTACTTC. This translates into CASSLVGLADSYEQYF. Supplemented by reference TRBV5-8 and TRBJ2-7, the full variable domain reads EAGVTQSPTHLIKTRGQQATLRCSPISGHTSVYWYQQALGLGLQFLLWYDEGEERNRGNFPPRFSGRQFPNYSSELNVNALELEDSALYLCASSLVGLADSYEQYFGPGTRLTVT.

Here the CDR3 DNA reads TGTGCCAGCAGCGGACTACAGGGGGCTGGTTCACCCCTCCACTTT. Amino acids: CASSGLQGAGSPLHF. This rearrangement joins TRBV9 to TRBJ1-6; 9 nucleotides align to TRBD1. CDR3 length equals 15 residues. CDR1 and CDR2 from the germline V gene are SGDLS and YYNGEE. Trimming cost V 3 bases and J 9 bases; bases outside gene matches: 7. Together with reference TRBV9 and TRBJ1-6, the CDR3 gives the full variable domain: DSGVTQTPKHLITATGQRVTLRCSPRSGDLSVYWYQQSLDQGLQFLIQYYNGEERAKGNILERFSAQQFPDLHSELNLSSLELGDSALYFCASSGLQGAGSPLHFGNGTRLTVT.

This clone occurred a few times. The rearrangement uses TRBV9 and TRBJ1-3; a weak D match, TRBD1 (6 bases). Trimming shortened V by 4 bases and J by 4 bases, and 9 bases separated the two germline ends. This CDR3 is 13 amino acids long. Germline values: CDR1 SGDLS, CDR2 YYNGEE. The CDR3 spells CASSNDRGNTIYF. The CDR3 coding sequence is TGTGCCAGCAGCAACGACAGGGGAAACACCATATATTTT.

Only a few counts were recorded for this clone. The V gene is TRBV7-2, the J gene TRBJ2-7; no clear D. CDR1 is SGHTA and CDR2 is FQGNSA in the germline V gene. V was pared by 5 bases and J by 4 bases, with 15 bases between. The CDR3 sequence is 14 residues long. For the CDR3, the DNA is TGTGCCAGCAGCGTTAGTGAATACATATACGAGCAGTACTTC. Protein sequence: CASSVSEYIYEQYF.

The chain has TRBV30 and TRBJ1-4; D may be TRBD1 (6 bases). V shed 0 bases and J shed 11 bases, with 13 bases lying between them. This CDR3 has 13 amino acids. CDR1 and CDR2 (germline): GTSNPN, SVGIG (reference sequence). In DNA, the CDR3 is TGTGCCTGGAGTGTAAGGGACACTGAGAAACTGTTTTTT. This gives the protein CAWSVRDTEKLFF.

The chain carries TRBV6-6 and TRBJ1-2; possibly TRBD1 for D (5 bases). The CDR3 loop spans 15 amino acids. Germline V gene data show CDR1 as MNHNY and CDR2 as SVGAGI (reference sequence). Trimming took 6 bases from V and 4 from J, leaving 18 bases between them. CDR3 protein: CASRDLLGTLYGYTF. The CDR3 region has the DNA TGTGCCAGCAGGGACTTGCTGGGGACTCTCTATGGCTACACCTTC.

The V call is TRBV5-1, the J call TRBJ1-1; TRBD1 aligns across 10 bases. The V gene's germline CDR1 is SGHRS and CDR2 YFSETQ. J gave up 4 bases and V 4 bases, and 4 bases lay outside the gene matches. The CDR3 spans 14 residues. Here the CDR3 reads CASSGGQGLTEAFF. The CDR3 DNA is TGCGCCAGCAGCGGGGGACAGGGGCTCACTGAAGCTTTCTTT.

The CDR3 DNA is TGTGCCAGCAACCCCCACAGGGGCACTGAAGCTTTCTTT. This encodes CASNPHRGTEAFF. The chain joins TRBV4-2 to TRBJ1-1; 7 bases fit TRBD1. The CDR3 extends over 13 amino acids. Germline CDR1 reads LGHNA; CDR2 reads YNFKEQ. V was clipped by 7 bases and J by 4 bases; unmatched bases: 6.